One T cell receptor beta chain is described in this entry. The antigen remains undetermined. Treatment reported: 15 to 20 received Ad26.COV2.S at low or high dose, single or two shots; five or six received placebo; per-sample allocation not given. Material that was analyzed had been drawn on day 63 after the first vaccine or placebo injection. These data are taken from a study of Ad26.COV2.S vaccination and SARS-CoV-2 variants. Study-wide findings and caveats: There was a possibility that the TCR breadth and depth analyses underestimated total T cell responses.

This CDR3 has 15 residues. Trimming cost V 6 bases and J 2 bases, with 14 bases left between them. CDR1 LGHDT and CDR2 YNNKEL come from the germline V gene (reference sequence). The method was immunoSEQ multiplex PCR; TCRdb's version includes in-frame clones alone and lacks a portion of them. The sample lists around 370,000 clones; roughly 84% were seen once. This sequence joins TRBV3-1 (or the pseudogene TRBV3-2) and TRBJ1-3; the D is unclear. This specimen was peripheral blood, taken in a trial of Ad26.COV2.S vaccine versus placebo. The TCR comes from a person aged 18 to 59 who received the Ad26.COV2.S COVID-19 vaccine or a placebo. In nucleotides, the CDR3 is TGTGCCAGCAGTGGTCCTCGGACGGCTGGAAACACCATATATTTT. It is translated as CASSGPRTAGNTIYF.